This TCR beta chain appears in the sequencing data of a study of CD8 T cells in ankylosing spondylitis. Broader study findings: The study identified a TCR beta motif of several highly homologous variants that appeared characteristic of ankylosing spondylitis blood.

Germline-derived CDR1 and CDR2 are MNHEY and SVGEGT. Trimming stripped 7 bases from V and 2 bases from J, with 11 bases between. This CDR3 has 13 residues. TCRdb reanalysed the 5' RACE reads using MiXCR and keeps one entry per CDR3 protein. The sample gives about 160,000 distinct CDR3 sequences, 9.8% of which show up once; around 16% is in the top ten. The sample holds many counts of this clonotype. Its antigen is not identified. Sequenced sample: blood, either unsorted or a sorted T cell fraction (not recorded which). The chain uses TRBV6-2 or TRBV6-3 and TRBJ2-5; D is ambiguous. This TCR was recovered from a female donor with ankylosing spondylitis or in good health (not recorded which). The DNA of the CDR3 is TGTGCCAGCACCTTGCGGCTTCAAGAGACCCAGTACTTC. Encoded protein: CASTLRLQETQYF.